There are many counts of the clone carrying this T cell receptor beta chain. This CDR3 has 16 residues. Trimming at V came to 5 bases and at J to 8 bases, leaving 11 bases not matched to a gene. The germline gives CDR1 LNHNV, CDR2 YYDKDF (reference sequence). This record comes from a study of T cell repertoires in cytomegalovirus infection. MiXCR was run by TCRdb on the reads, yielding one entry per CDR3 protein. The profile shows about 140,000 distinct CDR3 sequences, under 8.5% of them singletons. The chain is built from TRBV15 and TRBJ2-1, with 11 nucleotides matching TRBD2. This TCR was sampled from a human donor in good health (CMV status not recorded). Some clones in this sample may be carry-over from other donors' samples. Sequencing used PBMCs. CDR3 sequence reads: CATSPGLAGHLDEQFF. The CDR3 coding sequence is TGTGCCACCAGCCCAGGACTAGCGGGCCATCTGGATGAGCAGTTCTTC.